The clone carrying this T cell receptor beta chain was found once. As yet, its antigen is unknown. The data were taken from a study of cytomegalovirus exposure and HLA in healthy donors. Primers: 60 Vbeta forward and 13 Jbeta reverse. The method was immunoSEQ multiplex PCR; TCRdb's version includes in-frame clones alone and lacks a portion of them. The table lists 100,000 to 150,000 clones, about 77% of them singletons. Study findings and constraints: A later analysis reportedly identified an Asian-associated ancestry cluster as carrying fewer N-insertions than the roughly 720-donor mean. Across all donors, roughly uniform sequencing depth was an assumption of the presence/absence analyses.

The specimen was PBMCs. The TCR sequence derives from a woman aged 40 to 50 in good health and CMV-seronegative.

The CDR3 reads CASSLSSGFHEQYF. Here the CDR3 DNA reads TGTGCCAGCAGTTTATCATCGGGGTTTCACGAGCAGTACTTC. This chain links TRBV27 with TRBJ2-7; tentative D call: TRBD2 (5 bases). This CDR3 region has 14 residues. Germline-derived CDR1 and CDR2 are MNHEY and SMNVEV (reference sequence). The germline V and J ends were trimmed by 0 bases and 5 bases, with 11 bases remaining between them.